Sequencing of this TCR beta chain was carried out in a study of shared clonotypes between healthy human individuals. Study observations and caveats: Roughly 5% of naive CD4 clonotypes were common to several donors.

Concerning this clone itself: Its antigen is not identified.

Replicate PCRs run on sorted subsets employed 150 to 250 ng DNA, approximately 30,000 T cell genomes. Libraries were prepared by immunoSEQ multiplex PCR; TCRdb keeps only in-frame clonotypes and omits some of them. The sample has millions of clones, 90% to 95% seen once; the top ten hold 0.13%. CD4+ cell separation produced CD45RA+ naive and CD45RA-negative memory subsets. With V trimmed by 5 bases and J by 3 bases, 7 bases remained unmatched. Looked up from germline, CDR1 is SGHAT and CDR2 is FQNNGV. This CDR3 has 15 residues. J is TRBJ2-7 and V is TRBV11-2, with 10 bases that match TRBD2. Specimen: naive CD4+ T cells sorted from blood. Subset given: CD45RA+ positively selected. The clonotype was recovered from a man aged 18-30 years in good health. The CDR3 nucleotides are TGTGCCAGCAGCGACGGAACTAGCGGGGTCTACGAGCAGTACTTC. It codes for CASSDGTSGVYEQYF.